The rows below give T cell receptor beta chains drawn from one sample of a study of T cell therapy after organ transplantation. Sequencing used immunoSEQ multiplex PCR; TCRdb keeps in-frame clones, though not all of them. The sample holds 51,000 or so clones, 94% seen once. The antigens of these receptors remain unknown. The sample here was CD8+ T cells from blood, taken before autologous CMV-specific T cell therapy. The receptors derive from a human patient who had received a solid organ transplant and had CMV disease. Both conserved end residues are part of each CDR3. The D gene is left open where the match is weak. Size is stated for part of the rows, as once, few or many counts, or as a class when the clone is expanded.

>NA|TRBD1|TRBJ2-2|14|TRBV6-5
CASSFMTGTGELFF
TGTGCCAGCAGTTTCATGACAGGGACCGGGGAGCTGTTTTTT
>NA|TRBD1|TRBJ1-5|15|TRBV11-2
CASSLATGGNQPQHF
TGTGCCAGCAGCTTAGCTACAGGGGGGAATCAGCCCCAGCATTTT
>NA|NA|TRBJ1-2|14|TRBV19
CASSLGVFNYGYTF
TGTGCCAGTAGTTTGGGGGTTTTTAACTATGGCTACACCTTC
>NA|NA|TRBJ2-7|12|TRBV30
CAWSAGADEQYF
TGTGCCTGGAGTGCCGGAGCGGACGAGCAGTACTTC
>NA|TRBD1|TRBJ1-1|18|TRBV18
CASSPLPLQGAANTEAFF
TGTGCCAGCTCACCACTTCCCCTACAGGGGGCTGCAAACACTGAAGCTTTCTTT
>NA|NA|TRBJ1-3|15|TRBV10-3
CAISEKRLSGNTIYF
TGTGCCATCAGTGAGAAGCGACTTTCTGGAAACACCATATATTTT
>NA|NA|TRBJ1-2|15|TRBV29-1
CSVEHLPAPNYGYTF
TGCAGCGTTGAACACCTCCCGGCACCAAACTATGGCTACACCTTC
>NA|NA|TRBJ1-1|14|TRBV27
CASSLNTKHTEAFF
TGTGCCAGCAGCCTGAATACGAAACACACTGAAGCTTTCTTT
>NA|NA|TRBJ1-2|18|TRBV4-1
CASSQARGRTETNYGYTF
TGCGCCAGCAGCCAAGCCAGGGGAAGGACAGAGACTAACTATGGCTACACCTTC
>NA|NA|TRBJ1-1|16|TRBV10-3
CAISEGAPVGNPEAFF
TGTGCCATCAGTGAGGGGGCCCCTGTGGGGAATCCTGAAGCTTTCTTT
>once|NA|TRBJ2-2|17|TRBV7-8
CASRGDMRRTNTGELFF
TGTGCCAGCAGAGGCGATATGCGGAGAACGAACACCGGGGAGCTGTTTTTT
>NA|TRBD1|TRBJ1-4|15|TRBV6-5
CASRSGQGGNEKLFF
TGTGCCAGCAGGTCCGGACAGGGGGGTAATGAAAAACTGTTTTTT
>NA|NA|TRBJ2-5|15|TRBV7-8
CASSSFEGGQETQYF
TGTGCCAGCAGCTCGTTTGAGGGGGGGCAAGAGACCCAGTACTTC
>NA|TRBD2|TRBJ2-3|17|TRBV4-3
CASSQDSGLAGPDTQYF
TGCGCCAGCAGCCAAGATTCGGGACTAGCGGGGCCCGATACGCAGTATTTT
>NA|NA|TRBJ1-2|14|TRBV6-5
CASSYSEGIYGYTF
TGTGCCAGCAGTTACTCGGAGGGGATCTATGGCTACACCTTC
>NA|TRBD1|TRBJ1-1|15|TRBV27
CASSPTTGLRTEAFF
TGTGCCAGCAGTCCTACGACAGGGTTGCGCACTGAAGCTTTCTTT
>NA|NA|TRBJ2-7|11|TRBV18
CASTKGYEQYF
TGTGCCAGTACCAAAGGCTACGAGCAGTACTTC
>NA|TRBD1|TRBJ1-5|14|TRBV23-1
CASRTGGPDQPQHF
TGCGCCAGCAGGACAGGGGGCCCGGATCAGCCCCAGCATTTT
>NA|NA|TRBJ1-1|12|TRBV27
CASSSSNTEAFF
TGTGCCAGCAGTTCTTCAAACACTGAAGCTTTCTTT
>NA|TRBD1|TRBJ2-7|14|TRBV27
CASRVRTGVYEQYF
TGTGCCAGCAGGGTCAGGACAGGGGTTTACGAGCAGTACTTC
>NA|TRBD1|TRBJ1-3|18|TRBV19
CPIRGQTETWKRGVTIYF
TGTCCCATTAGGGGACAGACCGAAACCTGGAAACGGGGGGTCACCATATATTTT
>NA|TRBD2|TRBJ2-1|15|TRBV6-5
CASSYGAGAYNEQFF
TGTGCCAGCAGTTACGGGGCGGGAGCATACAATGAGCAGTTCTTC
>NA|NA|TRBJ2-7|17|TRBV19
CATSSYMEGGRSYEQYF
TGTGCCACCTCTTCATATATGGAAGGGGGGCGATCCTACGAGCAGTACTTC